The entry below describes one TCR beta chain. Its antigen is currently unknown. This CDR3 region has 15 residues. CDR1 MDHEN and CDR2 SYDVKM come from the germline V gene. Trimming left V 8 bases short and J 4 bases short, with 17 bases between. After template switching added a universal primer site, the resulting cDNA carried unique molecular identifiers. TCRdb passed the 5' RACE reads through MiXCR, listing each CDR3 protein once. There are 750,000 to 950,000 distinct CDR3 sequences in the sample; 10% to 15% occur only once, and 1.5% to 2% lies in the top ten. The sample originates from a study of identical twins. General study results and limits: Monozygotic twin pairs showed more out-of-frame TCR alpha sharing than models estimated. Twin pairs had excess sharing that was weaker in beta out-of-frame sequences.

The donor group consisted entirely of healthy Caucasians. The data also belong to a second study, concerning yellow fever vaccine responses in identical twins.

The sample comprised PBMCs. The TCR comes from a woman between 18 and 29 years old in good health. This rearrangement joins TRBV28 to TRBJ1-4; TRBD1 is a possible D gene (6 bases). The DNA for the CDR3 is TGTGCCAGCCTCACTGGGGGGGGCGGTAATGAAAAACTGTTTTTT. Translated: CASLTGGGGNEKLFF.